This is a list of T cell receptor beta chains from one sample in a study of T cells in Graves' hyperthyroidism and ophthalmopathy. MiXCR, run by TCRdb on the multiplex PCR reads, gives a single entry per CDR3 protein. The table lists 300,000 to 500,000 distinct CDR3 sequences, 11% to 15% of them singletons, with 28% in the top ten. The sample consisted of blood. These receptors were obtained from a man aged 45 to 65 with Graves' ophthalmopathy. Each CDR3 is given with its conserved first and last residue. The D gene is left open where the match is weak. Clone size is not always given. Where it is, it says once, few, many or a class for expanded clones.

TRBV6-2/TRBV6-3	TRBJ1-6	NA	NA	CASSPNPAGFSSPLHF	TGTGCCAGCAGTCCGAACCCCGCAGGGTTTAGTTCACCCCTCCACTTT
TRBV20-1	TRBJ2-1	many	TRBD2	CSARSLAADNEQFF	TGCAGTGCTAGAAGTCTAGCGGCAGACAATGAGCAGTTCTTC
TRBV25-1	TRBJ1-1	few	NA	CASSEPPDEAFF	TGTGCCAGCAGTGAACCCCCAGATGAAGCTTTCTTT
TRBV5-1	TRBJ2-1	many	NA	CASSEGLAGNEQFF	TGCGCCAGCAGCGAAGGATTGGCGGGCAATGAGCAGTTCTTC
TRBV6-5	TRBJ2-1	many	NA	CASSYLRGRDNEQFF	TGTGCCAGCAGTTACTTGCGGGGGCGCGACAATGAGCAGTTCTTC
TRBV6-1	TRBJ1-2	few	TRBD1	CASSSSLGTGVSYGYTF	TGTGCCAGCAGTTCTTCATTGGGGACAGGGGTTTCCTATGGCTACACCTTC
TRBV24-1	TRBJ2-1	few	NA	CATSDHRNLPDLNEQFF	TGTGCCACCAGTGACCACCGAAACCTCCCTGACCTAAATGAGCAGTTCTTC
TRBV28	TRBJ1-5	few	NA	CASMFGQQNQPQHF	TGTGCCAGCATGTTCGGCCAGCAGAATCAGCCCCAGCATTTT
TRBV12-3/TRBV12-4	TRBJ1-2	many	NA	CASSATGSSNYGYTF	TGTGCCAGCAGTGCTACAGGGTCCTCTAACTATGGCTACACCTTC
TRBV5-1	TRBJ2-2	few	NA	CAGSLDGTGELFF	TGCGCCGGCAGCTTGGACGGCACCGGGGAGCTGTTTTTT
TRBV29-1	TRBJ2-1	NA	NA	CSVRDGLNNEQFF	TGCAGCGTCCGGGACGGACTAAACAATGAGCAGTTCTTC
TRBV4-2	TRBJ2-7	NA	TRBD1	CASSHHKDRGDEQYF	TGTGCCAGCAGCCATCACAAAGACAGGGGGGACGAGCAGTACTTC
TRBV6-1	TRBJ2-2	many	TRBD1	CASSEGTGGLGELFF	TGTGCCAGCAGTGAAGGGACAGGGGGACTAGGGGAGCTGTTTTTT
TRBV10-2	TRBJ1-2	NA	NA	CASSGIMLAYGYTF	TGCGCCAGCAGTGGTATCATGCTCGCCTATGGCTACACCTTC
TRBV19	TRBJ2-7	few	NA	CASRKQDRNSYEQYF	TGTGCCAGTCGAAAACAGGACAGAAACTCCTACGAGCAGTACTTC
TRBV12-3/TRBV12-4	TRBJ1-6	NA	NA	CASATGGNSPLHF	TGTGCCAGCGCCACGGGCGGGAATTCACCCCTCCACTTT
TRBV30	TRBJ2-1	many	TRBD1	CAWSTGALQFF	TGTGCCTGGAGCACAGGGGCGTTACAGTTCTTC
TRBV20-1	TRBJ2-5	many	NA	CSARESGQETQYF	TGCAGTGCTAGAGAGTCGGGCCAAGAGACCCAGTACTTC
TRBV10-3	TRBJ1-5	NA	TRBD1	CAISAQGANQPQHF	TGTGCCATCAGTGCGCAGGGGGCTAATCAGCCCCAGCATTTT
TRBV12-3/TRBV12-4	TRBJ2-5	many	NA	CASSPGLPGETQYF	TGTGCCAGCAGTCCCGGACTACCCGGGGAGACCCAGTACTTC
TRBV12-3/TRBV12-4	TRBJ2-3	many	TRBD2	CASRSGSQGDTQYF	TGTGCCAGCAGGAGCGGGAGCCAGGGAGATACGCAGTATTTT
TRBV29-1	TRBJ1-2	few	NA	CSVEGRAGGYTF	TGCAGCGTTGAAGGCAGGGCGGGTGGCTACACCTTC
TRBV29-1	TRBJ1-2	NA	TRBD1	CSANRQGVYTF	TGCAGCGCTAACCGACAGGGGGTCTACACCTTC
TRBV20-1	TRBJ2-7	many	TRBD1	CSAMRPTGGYEQYF	TGCAGTGCTATGCGCCCGACAGGGGGCTACGAGCAGTACTTC
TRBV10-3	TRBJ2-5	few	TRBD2	CAISGGLAGKETQYF	TGTGCCATCAGTGGAGGACTAGCGGGAAAGGAGACCCAGTACTTC
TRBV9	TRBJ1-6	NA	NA	CASSVQDNYNSPLHF	TGTGCCAGCAGCGTCCAGGACAACTATAATTCACCCCTCCACTTT
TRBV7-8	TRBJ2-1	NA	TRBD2	CASSLGTSASYNEQFF	TGTGCCAGCAGCTTAGGGACTAGCGCCTCCTACAATGAGCAGTTCTTC
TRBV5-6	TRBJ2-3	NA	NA	CASSPIAESTDTQYF	TGTGCCAGCAGCCCCATAGCGGAAAGCACAGATACGCAGTATTTT
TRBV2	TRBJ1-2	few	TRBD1	CASSIKEQGYGYTF	TGTGCCAGCAGTATAAAGGAACAGGGGTATGGCTACACCTTC
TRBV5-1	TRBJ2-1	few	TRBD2	CASSPWAGGLYNEQFF	TGCGCCAGCAGCCCCTGGGCGGGAGGGCTCTACAATGAGCAGTTCTTC
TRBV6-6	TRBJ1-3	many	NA	CASSYSKGNTIYF	TGTGCCAGCAGTTACTCGAAAGGAAACACCATATATTTT
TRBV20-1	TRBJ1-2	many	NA	CSASREDYGYTF	TGCAGTGCCAGCAGGGAGGACTATGGCTACACCTTC
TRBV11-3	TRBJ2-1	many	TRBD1	CASSLESQGAGDEQFF	TGTGCCAGCAGCTTAGAGTCGCAGGGGGCCGGGGATGAGCAGTTCTTC
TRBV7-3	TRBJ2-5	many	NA	CASSLNMPDWSPETQYF	TGTGCCAGCAGCTTGAATATGCCGGACTGGTCCCCAGAGACCCAGTACTTC
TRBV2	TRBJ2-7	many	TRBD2	CASSRALAGGTEQYF	TGTGCCAGCAGTCGCGCGCTAGCGGGAGGAACCGAGCAGTACTTC
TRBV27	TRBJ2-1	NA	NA	CASSLSQGGSYNEQFF	TGTGCCAGCAGTTTATCACAGGGCGGCTCCTACAATGAGCAGTTCTTC
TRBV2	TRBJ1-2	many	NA	CASSEVGRGTDGYTF	TGTGCCAGCAGTGAAGTGGGCAGGGGAACGGATGGCTACACCTTC
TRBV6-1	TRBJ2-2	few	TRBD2	CASRGTSGNRLTGELFF	TGTGCCAGCAGGGGGACTAGCGGGAATCGTCTGACCGGGGAGCTGTTTTTT
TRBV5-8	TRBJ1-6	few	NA	CASSLVQGAISYNSPLHF	TGTGCCAGCAGCTTGGTACAGGGCGCGATTTCCTATAATTCACCCCTCCACTTT
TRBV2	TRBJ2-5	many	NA	CASSQDRITGETQYF	TGTGCCAGCAGTCAAGACAGGATTACTGGAGAGACCCAGTACTTC
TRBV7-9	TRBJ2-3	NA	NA	CASSSMGSATDTQYF	TGTGCCAGCAGCTCTATGGGATCTGCAACAGATACGCAGTATTTT
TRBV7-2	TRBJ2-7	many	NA	CASSLGGPYSYEQYF	TGTGCCAGCAGCTTAGGAGGGCCTTACTCCTACGAGCAGTACTTC
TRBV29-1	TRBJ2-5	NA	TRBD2	CSVEQLAGETQYF	TGCAGCGTTGAACAGTTAGCGGGCGAGACCCAGTACTTC
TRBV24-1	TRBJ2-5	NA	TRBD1	CATSDLQGARETQYF	TGTGCCACCAGTGATTTGCAGGGGGCCCGGGAGACCCAGTACTTC
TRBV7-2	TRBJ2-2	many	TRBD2	CASSRGTAGTNTGELFF	TGTGCCAGCAGTAGGGGAACAGCGGGGACGAACACCGGGGAGCTGTTTTTT
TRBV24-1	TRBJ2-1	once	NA	CATSDLHGDEQFF	TGTGCCACCAGTGATTTGCATGGCGATGAGCAGTTCTTC
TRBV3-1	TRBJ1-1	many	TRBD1	CASSHRQGGVTEAFF	TGTGCCAGCAGCCACCGACAGGGCGGGGTCACTGAAGCTTTCTTT
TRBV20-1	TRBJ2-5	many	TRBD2	CSASAFSGRGRETQYF	TGCAGTGCTAGTGCCTTTAGCGGGAGGGGTCGAGAGACCCAGTACTTC
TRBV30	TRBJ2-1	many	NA	CAWSVRREQFF	TGTGCCTGGAGTGTACGAAGAGAGCAGTTCTTC
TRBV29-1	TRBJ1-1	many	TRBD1	CSGSSGQGNTEAFF	TGCAGCGGTTCCTCGGGACAGGGGAACACTGAAGCTTTCTTT
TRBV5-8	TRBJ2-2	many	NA	CASSSAGTLGGELFF	TGTGCCAGCAGCTCAGCCGGGACATTGGGCGGGGAGCTGTTTTTT
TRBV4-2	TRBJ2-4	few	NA	CASSPSLGLAKNIQYF	TGTGCCAGCAGCCCTTCCTTGGGACTAGCCAAAAACATTCAGTACTTC
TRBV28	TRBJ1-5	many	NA	CASSLGNQPQHF	TGTGCCAGCAGTTTAGGGAATCAGCCCCAGCATTTT
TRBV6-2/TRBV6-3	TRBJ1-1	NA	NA	CASSLDSRMNTEAFF	TGTGCCAGCAGTCTGGACAGTCGAATGAACACTGAAGCTTTCTTT
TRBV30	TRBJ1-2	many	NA	CAWTTWALEDGYTF	TGTGCCTGGACCACATGGGCTCTCGAGGATGGCTACACCTTC
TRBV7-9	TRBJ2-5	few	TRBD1	CASSLDRGSDTQYF	TGTGCCAGCAGCTTAGACAGGGGCTCTGACACCCAGTACTTC